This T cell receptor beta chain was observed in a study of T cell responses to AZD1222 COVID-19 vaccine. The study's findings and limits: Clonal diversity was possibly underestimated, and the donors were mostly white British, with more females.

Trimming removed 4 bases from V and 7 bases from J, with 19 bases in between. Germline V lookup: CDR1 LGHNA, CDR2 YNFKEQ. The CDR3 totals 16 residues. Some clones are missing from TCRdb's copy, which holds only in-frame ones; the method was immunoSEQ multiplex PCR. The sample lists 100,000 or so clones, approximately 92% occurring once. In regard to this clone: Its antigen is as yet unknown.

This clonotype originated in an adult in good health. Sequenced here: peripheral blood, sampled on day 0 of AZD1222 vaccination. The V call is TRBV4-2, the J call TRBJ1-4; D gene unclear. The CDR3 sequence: CASSRETLDMSEKLFF. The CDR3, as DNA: TGTGCCAGCAGCCGAGAGACATTGGATATGAGTGAAAAACTGTTTTTT.